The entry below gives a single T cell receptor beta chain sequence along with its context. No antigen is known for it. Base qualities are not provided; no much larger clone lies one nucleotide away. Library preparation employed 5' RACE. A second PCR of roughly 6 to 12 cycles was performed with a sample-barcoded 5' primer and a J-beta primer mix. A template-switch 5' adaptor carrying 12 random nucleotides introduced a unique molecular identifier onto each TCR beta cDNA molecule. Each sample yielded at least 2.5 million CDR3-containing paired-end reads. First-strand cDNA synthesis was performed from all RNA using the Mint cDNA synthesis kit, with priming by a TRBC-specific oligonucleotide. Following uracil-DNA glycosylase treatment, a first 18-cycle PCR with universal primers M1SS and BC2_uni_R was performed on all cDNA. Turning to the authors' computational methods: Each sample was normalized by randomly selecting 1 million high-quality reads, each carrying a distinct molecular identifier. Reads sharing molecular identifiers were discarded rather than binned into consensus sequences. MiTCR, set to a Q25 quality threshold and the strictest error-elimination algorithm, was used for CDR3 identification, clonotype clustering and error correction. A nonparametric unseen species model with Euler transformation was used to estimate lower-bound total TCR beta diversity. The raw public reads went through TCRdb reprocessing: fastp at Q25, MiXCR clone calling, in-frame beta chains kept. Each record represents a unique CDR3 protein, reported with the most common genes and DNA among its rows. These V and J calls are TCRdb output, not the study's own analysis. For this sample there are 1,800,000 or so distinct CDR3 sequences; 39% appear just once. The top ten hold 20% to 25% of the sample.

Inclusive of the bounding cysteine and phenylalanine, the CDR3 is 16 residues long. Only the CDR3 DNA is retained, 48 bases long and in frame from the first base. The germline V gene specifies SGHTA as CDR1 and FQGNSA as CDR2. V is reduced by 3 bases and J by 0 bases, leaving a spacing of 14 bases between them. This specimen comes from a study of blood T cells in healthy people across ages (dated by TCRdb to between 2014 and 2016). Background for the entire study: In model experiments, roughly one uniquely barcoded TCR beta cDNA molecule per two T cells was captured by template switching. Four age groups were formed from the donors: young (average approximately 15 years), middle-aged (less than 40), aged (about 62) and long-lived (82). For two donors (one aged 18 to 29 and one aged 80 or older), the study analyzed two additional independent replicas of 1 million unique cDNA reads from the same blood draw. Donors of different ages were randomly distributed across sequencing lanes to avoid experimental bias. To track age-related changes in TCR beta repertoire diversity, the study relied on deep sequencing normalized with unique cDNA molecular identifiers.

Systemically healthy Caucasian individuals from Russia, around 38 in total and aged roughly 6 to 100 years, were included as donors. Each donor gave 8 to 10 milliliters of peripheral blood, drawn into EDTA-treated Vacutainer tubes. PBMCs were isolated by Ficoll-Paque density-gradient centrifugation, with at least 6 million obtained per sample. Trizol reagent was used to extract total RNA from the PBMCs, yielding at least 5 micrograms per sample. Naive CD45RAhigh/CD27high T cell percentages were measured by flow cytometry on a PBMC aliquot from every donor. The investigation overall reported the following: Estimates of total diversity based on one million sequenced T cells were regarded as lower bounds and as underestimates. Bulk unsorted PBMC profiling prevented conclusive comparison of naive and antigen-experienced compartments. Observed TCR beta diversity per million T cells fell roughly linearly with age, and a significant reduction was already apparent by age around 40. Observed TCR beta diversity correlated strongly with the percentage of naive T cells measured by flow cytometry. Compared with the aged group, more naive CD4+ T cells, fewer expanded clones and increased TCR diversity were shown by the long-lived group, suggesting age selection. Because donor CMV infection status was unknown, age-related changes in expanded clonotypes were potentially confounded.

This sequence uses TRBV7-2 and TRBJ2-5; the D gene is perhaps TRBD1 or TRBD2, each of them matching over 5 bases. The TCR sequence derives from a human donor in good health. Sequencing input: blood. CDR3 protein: CASSFWTGQYQETQYF. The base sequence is TGTGCCAGCAGCTTTTGGACGGGGCAATACCAAGAGACCCAGTACTTC. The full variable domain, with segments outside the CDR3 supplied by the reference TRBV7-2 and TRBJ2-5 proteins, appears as GAGVSQSPSNKVTEKGKDVELRCDPISGHTALYWYRQSLGQGLEFLIYFQGNSAPDKSGLPSDRFSAERTGGSVSTLTIQRTQQEDSAVYLCASSFWTGQYQETQYFGPGTRLLVL.